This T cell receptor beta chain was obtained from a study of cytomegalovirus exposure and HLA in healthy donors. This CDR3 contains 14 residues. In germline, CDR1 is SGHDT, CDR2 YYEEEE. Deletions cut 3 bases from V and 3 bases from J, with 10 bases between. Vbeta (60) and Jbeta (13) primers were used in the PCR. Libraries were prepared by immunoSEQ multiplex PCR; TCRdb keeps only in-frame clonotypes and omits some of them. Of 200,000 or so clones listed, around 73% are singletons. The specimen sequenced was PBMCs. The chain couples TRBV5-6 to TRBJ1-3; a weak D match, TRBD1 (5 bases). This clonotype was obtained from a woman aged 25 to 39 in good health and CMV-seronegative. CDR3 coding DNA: TGTGCCAGCAGCTACGACAGATTTGGAAACACCATATATTTT. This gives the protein CASSYDRFGNTIYF.